Below, one T cell receptor (beta chain) is given with its context. Its antigen is unknown. PCR employed 60 Vbeta and 13 Jbeta primers. Libraries were prepared by immunoSEQ multiplex PCR; TCRdb keeps only in-frame clonotypes and omits some of them. The repertoire holds some 180,000 clones, around 73% seen once, with 2.5% to 3.5% in the top ten. This record comes from a study of cytomegalovirus exposure and HLA in healthy donors. Study summary: For the approximately 420 genotyped donors, 80% to 90% fell within the Caucasian-associated ancestry cluster.

Donors were ostensibly healthy at sampling, although undocumented immune exposures were probable. The germline V and J ends were trimmed by 3 bases and 4 bases, with 6 bases remaining between them. The CDR3 contains 13 residues. Germline CDR1 and CDR2: MGHDK and SYGVNS. Study-wide results and limits: Among TCR beta chains of equal frequency, HLA-associated ones were more clonally expanded in a later analysis. TCR beta V segments were, for the most part, productive about 87% or about 30% of the time in an earlier analysis.

The receptor was isolated from a young woman in good health and CMV-seronegative. Source material: PBMCs. V and J are TRBV25-1 and TRBJ1-4, with no clear D. CDR3 loop: CASSDRYNEKLFF. CDR3 DNA: TGTGCCAGCAGTGATCGGTATAATGAAAAACTGTTTTTT.